Below are 8 T cell receptor beta chains sequenced from a single sample in a study of T cell responses to AZD1222 COVID-19 vaccine (dated by TCRdb to about 2021). The time point label here, explained by the study, means: baseline before first vaccination. Library creation used the immunoSEQ multiplex PCR assay. In its TCRdb copy, this immuneACCESS table keeps in-frame sequences only and misses some clones. Where compared with another copy, unresolved V genes explain less than half of these, and the others have no known cause. This sample holds 150,000 to 200,000 clones; over 80% were observed only once. Of the sample, around 5.8% falls within the top ten clones. The input for sequencing was peripheral blood, taken on day 0 of AZD1222 vaccination. The receptors derive from an adult in good health.

Here the CDR3 reads CASSSGNTIYF. In nucleotides, the CDR3 is TGTGCCAGCAGCTCGGGGAACACCATATATTTT. J is TRBJ1-3 and V is TRBV7-2; D gene uncertain. Between the trimmed V and J ends, which lost 4 bases and 7 bases, there was a span of 5 bases. This CDR3 is built from 11 residues. Germline CDR1 SGHTA, CDR2 FQGNSA.

V is TRBV19 and J is TRBJ1-4; D is uncertain. The CDR3 loop spans 15 amino acids. With 3 bases removed from V and 8 bases from J, the gap between germline ends came to 16 bases. CDR1 is LNHDA and CDR2 is SQIVND in the germline V gene (reference sequence). This CDR3 reads CASSIGRLLREKLFF. The CDR3 nucleotides read TGTGCCAGTAGTATTGGACGTCTACTGCGGGAAAAACTGTTTTTT.

As for this clone: This CDR3 is also generated by other DNA sequences in the sample. The V call is TRBV7-9, the J call TRBJ2-1; no firm D call. V lost 1 base to trimming and J lost 2 bases, with 3 bases between them. The CDR3 is made up of 13 amino acids. Germline V CDR1 and CDR2: SEHNR, FQNEAQ (reference sequence). Here the CDR3 reads CASSLGAYNEQFF. In DNA form, the CDR3 reads TGTGCCAGCAGCTTAGGGGCCTACAATGAGCAGTTCTTC.

This chain connects TRBV5-1 to TRBJ2-2; TRBD1 agrees at 9 bases. V lost 8 bases to trimming and J lost 2 bases; unmatched junction nucleotides: 13. Germline V gene data show CDR1 as SGHRS and CDR2 as YFSETQ. CDR3 length: 17 amino acids. The DNA for the CDR3 is TGCGCCAGTAATGATAGGGGACAGGGAGGCAACACCGGGGAGCTGTTTTTT. It encodes CASNDRGQGGNTGELFF.

The chain has TRBV7-2 and TRBJ2-1; D assignment may be TRBD1 or TRBD2 (5 bases each). This CDR3 region has 15 residues. Trimming cost V 5 bases and J 0 bases, with 11 bases left between them. Germline CDR1 reads SGHTA; CDR2 reads FQGNSA. CDR3 sequence: CASSPPGASYNEQFF. CDR3 bases: TGTGCCAGCAGCCCCCCCGGGGCCTCCTACAATGAGCAGTTCTTC. The entire variable domain, with the rest obtained from reference TRBV7-2 and TRBJ2-1, is as follows: GAGVSQSPSNKVTEKGKDVELRCDPISGHTALYWYRQSLGQGLEFLIYFQGNSAPDKSGLPSDRFSAERTGGSVSTLTIQRTQQEDSAVYLCASSPPGASYNEQFFGPGTRLTVL.

The chain combines TRBV9 with TRBJ2-6; D may be TRBD1 (6 bases). CDR1 and CDR2 (germline): SGDLS, YYNGEE. CDR3 length equals 15 residues. Trimming stripped 4 bases from V and 2 bases from J, with 10 bases between. The CDR3, as DNA: TGTGCCAGCAGCACAGGGCCGCCTGGGGCCAACGTCCTGACTTTC. It encodes CASSTGPPGANVLTF. Looking up the rest from reference TRBV9 and TRBJ2-6 gives the full variable domain: DSGVTQTPKHLITATGQRVTLRCSPRSGDLSVYWYQQSLDQGLQFLIQYYNGEERAKGNILERFSAQQFPDLHSELNLSSLELGDSALYFCASSTGPPGANVLTFGAGSRLTVL.

The chain combines TRBV11-2 with TRBJ2-3; no definite D call. From germline, CDR1 is SGHAT and CDR2 FQNNGV. Trimming left V 0 bases short and J 12 bases short, with 10 bases between. The CDR3 has 12 amino acids. The CDR3 nucleotides read TGTGCCAGCAGCTTAGATAGGGATATCCAGTATTTT. It specifies CASSLDRDIQYF. Drawing the rest from reference TRBV11-2 and TRBJ2-3, the complete variable domain is EAGVAQSPRYKIIEKRQSVAFWCNPISGHATLYWYQQILGQGPKLLIQFQNNGVVDDSQLPKDRFSAERLKGVDSTLKIQPAKLEDSAVYLCASSLDRDIQYFGPGTRLTVL.

This chain links TRBV19 with TRBJ1-3; the D gene is possibly TRBD1 (5 bases). The CDR3 is 14 amino acids. Trimming left V 5 bases short and J 3 bases short, with 11 bases between. Germline assignment: CDR1 LNHDA and CDR2 SQIVND (reference sequence). The CDR3 region has the DNA TGTGCCAGTAGTCCCCAGGGTATTGGAAACACCATATATTTT. Amino acid sequence: CASSPQGIGNTIYF.